The T cell receptor (beta chain) under discussion was sequenced for a study of technical replicates of blood from a few donors. There are 12 residues in the CDR3. Germline V CDR1 and CDR2: GTSNPN, SVGIG (reference sequence). Trimming left V 5 bases short and J 6 bases short, with 8 bases between. The repertoire was sequenced with immunoSEQ multiplex PCR; TCRdb's copy has only in-frame clones and lacks some. The data contain around 84,000 clones, around nine tenths of them singletons. The sequenced material came from T cells isolated from PBMCs. The V gene is TRBV30, the J gene TRBJ1-6; a possible D gene is TRBD1 (5 bases). The receptor's source is a human donor in good health. In DNA, the CDR3 is TGTGCCTGGTTGGGGCCTAATTCACCCCTCCACTTT. This gives the protein CAWLGPNSPLHF.